One and the same sample provided the 12 T cell receptor beta chains below, sequenced in a study of beta chain features in type 1 diabetes. Notes on the study in general: All four CD4+ subsets of Type 1 diabetes patients contained TCRB CDR3s that were moderately but significantly shorter.

For these TCRs, the target antigens are not known. The sequenced template was cDNA made from the entire isolated RNA. The method was immunoSEQ multiplex PCR; TCRdb's version includes in-frame clones alone and lacks a portion of them. The profile shows roughly 150,000 clones, roughly 63% of them singletons. Sequencing was done on a sample of naive CD4+ T cells from blood. The receptors were gathered from a man between 25 and 39 years old with type 1 diabetes.

The sample holds a few counts of this clone. This chain joins TRBV23-1 and TRBJ2-5, with 9 bases that match TRBD1. TRBV23-1 qualifies as an ORF whose function is uncertain. The CDR3 has 17 amino acids. Trimming at V came to 2 bases and at J to 1 base, leaving 8 bases not matched to a gene. CDR3 sequence reads: CASSQLGQGLLQETQYF. The CDR3, as DNA: TGCGCCAGCAGTCAACTCGGACAGGGGTTACTCCAAGAGACCCAGTACTTC.

This clone was recorded only once. The rearrangement joins TRBV30 to TRBJ2-4, with D perhaps matching TRBD1 (5 bases). The CDR3 totals 14 residues. V was pared by 1 base and J by 7 bases, with 14 bases between. Per the germline V gene, CDR1 is GTSNPN and CDR2 is SVGIG (reference sequence). The CDR3 DNA follows: TGTGCCTGGAGTGCCAGGGTTTTGGGCAACATTCAGTACTTC. It translates to CAWSARVLGNIQYF.

This clone was counted a few times. The same CDR3 also results from other DNA sequences found in this sample. This CDR3 reads CAWSVSGANVLTF. CDR3 nucleotides: TGTGCCTGGAGTGTCTCTGGGGCCAACGTCCTGACTTTC. This chain connects TRBV30 to TRBJ2-6; no reliable D call. Looked up from germline, CDR1 is GTSNPN and CDR2 is SVGIG (reference sequence). Trimming removed 0 bases at V and 0 bases at J, with 0 bases between. This CDR3 is built from 13 residues.

This chain links TRBV9 with TRBJ2-5; 9 nucleotides agree with TRBD2. The CDR3 extends over 15 amino acids. CDR1 and CDR2 (germline): SGDLS, YYNGEE. Losses at the gene ends were 0 bases for V and 5 bases for J; bases not matched to a gene: 5. The CDR3 protein is CASSVAGLALETQYF. The CDR3, as DNA: TGTGCCAGCAGCGTAGCGGGACTAGCTTTGGAGACCCAGTACTTC.

This sequence joins TRBV30 and TRBJ2-2; D possibly uses TRBD1 or TRBD2 (5 bases each). The CDR3 is 15 residues long. Trimming removed 5 bases at V and 2 bases at J, with 15 bases between. CDR1 is GTSNPN and CDR2 is SVGIG in the germline V gene (reference sequence). The CDR3 region is CAWRTLGTNTGELFF. For the CDR3, the DNA is TGTGCCTGGCGTACCTTGGGGACCAACACCGGGGAGCTGTTTTTT.

CDR3 in amino acids: CASSPWAAGPDTDTQYF. The CDR3 coding sequence is TGTGCCAGCAGCCCTTGGGCCGCCGGCCCCGACACAGATACGCAGTATTTT. This chain links TRBV9 with TRBJ2-3, with D unresolved. The CDR3 is 17 amino acids. Germline V gene data show CDR1 as SGDLS and CDR2 as YYNGEE. The V gene lost 4 bases and the J gene lost 2 bases, with 20 bases spanning the gap.

This clone was recorded a few times. V is TRBV29-1 and J is TRBJ2-3, with D unclear. The germline V gene has CDR1 SQVTM and CDR2 ANQGSEA. The CDR3 extends over 13 amino acids. Trimming took off 4 bases at V and 2 bases at J, with 10 bases between the two ends. The CDR3 here is CSVVPRTTDTQYF. CDR3 DNA sequence: TGCAGCGTTGTTCCCAGGACCACAGATACGCAGTATTTT.

The chain employs TRBV5-6 and TRBJ2-1; 9 bases fit TRBD1. Germline CDR1 SGHDT, CDR2 YYEEEE. J was trimmed by 3 bases and V by 8 bases; bases with no gene match: 6. The CDR3 has 14 amino acids. The CDR3 reads CASCGDRVYNEQFF. As DNA, the CDR3 is TGTGCCAGTTGCGGGGACAGGGTCTACAATGAGCAGTTCTTC.

V usage is TRBV29-1 and J usage is TRBJ1-1, with 8 bases fitting TRBD1. Germline V lookup: CDR1 SQVTM, CDR2 ANQGSEA. V lost 3 bases to trimming and J lost 1 base; unmatched junction nucleotides: 4. This CDR3 contains 14 residues. The CDR3 loop reads CSVEAGQANTEAFF. CDR3 bases: TGCAGCGTTGAGGCGGGACAGGCGAACACTGAAGCTTTCTTT.

This clone was picked up a small number of times. The genes are TRBV4-3 and TRBJ1-2; TRBD1 matches at 7 bases. The CDR3 has 14 residues. CDR1 and CDR2 (germline): LGHNA, YSLEER. V shed 4 bases and J 8 bases; nucleotides not matched to a gene: 10. The CDR3: CASSRQQGSEGYTF. The CDR3 DNA reads as TGCGCCAGCAGCCGACAACAGGGGAGTGAGGGCTACACCTTC.

This sequence joins TRBV9 and TRBJ2-7; D possibly corresponds to TRBD2 (5 bases). The CDR3 is 15 amino acids. V lost 4 bases and J lost 3, with 17 bases in between. CDR1 and CDR2 from the germline V gene are SGDLS and YYNGEE. Written as DNA, the CDR3 is TGTGCCAGCAGCTATGACGGGGTAGTGAACTACGAGCAGTACTTC. Residues: CASSYDGVVNYEQYF.

This clone was seen a few times. This chain connects TRBV9 to TRBJ2-3; D is unresolved. The germline CDR1 and CDR2 sequences are SGDLS and YYNGEE. This CDR3 is built from 12 residues. Trimming pared 0 bases from V and 9 bases from J, leaving 8 bases between. CDR3 nucleotides: TGTGCCAGCAGCGTAGATCAAGCGACGCAGTATTTT. This gives the protein CASSVDQATQYF.